This TCR beta chain was observed in a study of T cell changes during pregnancy in multiple sclerosis (dated by TCRdb to the late 2010s). Broadly, across the study: The study looked at changes in the T cell repertoire across pregnancy in women with multiple sclerosis.

This clone has just one count. Its antigen remains unidentified. No base-level quality is on record; no much larger clone is a single base apart. Trimming takes 5 bases off V and 2 bases off J; junction bases not matched to a gene: 4. In the germline V gene, CDR1 corresponds to SGDLS and CDR2 to YYNGEE. Including the terminal cysteine and phenylalanine, the CDR3 comprises 15 residues. The retained sequence is limited to the CDR3, 45 bases, with the frame set at the first base. Libraries were prepared through the immunoSEQ multiplex PCR assay. TCRdb re-hosts the immuneACCESS table, in-frame sequences only. Its copies lack some clones; in the studies checked, an unresolved V gene accounts for under half of them, and the cause for the rest is not known. Present in this sample are approximately 40,000 clones, 95% to 97% of which were seen just once. The ten largest clones take up about 0.9% of the sample.

The sequence was collected from a female donor with multiple sclerosis, enrolled in a pregnancy study. The sequencing used peripheral blood, collected in the second trimester of pregnancy. Recombination linked TRBV9 to TRBJ2-3; 11 nucleotides in the junction match TRBD2. The bases read TGTGCCAGCAGTCCACTAGCGGGGGTCACAGATACGCAGTATTTT. Translated, this is CASSPLAGVTDTQYF.